The 14 T cell receptor beta chains in this list originate from one sample, sequenced in a study of T-cell memory formation after mild COVID-19 (dated by TCRdb to the early 2020s). Library generation was performed with 5' RACE. Sequenced using an Illumina NovaSeq 6000. The public reads were run again by TCRdb, first through fastp at Q25 and then through MiXCR, and only productive beta chains were kept. For every CDR3 protein sequence, its rows merge into one entry that carries the most common genes and DNA. In this sample the table shows roughly 480,000 distinct CDR3 sequences, about 23% of which occur a single time. Around 13% of the sample rests with the top ten. Source material: PBMCs or a T cell subset sorted from them (not recorded which). The receptors originated from an adult woman who had mild COVID-19 (a few samples of this study predate the infection). The sample titles of this study are shuffled in the database, so cell type and time point are left out; the donor was told from shared clones.

The rearrangement links TRBV12-3 or TRBV12-4 to TRBJ2-3; 8 nucleotides line up with TRBD2. V shed 3 bases and J 6 bases; nucleotides not matched to a gene: 5. This CDR3 region has 14 residues. The CDR3 here is CASSFGREADTQYF. CDR3 DNA sequence: TGTGCCAGCAGTTTCGGGCGGGAGGCGGATACGCAGTATTTT.

In this sample, this clonotype turned up a few times. The CDR3 is CASSLVSGNTNTGELFF. DNA of the CDR3: TGCGCCAGCAGCTTGGTATCGGGCAATACGAACACCGGGGAGCTGTTTTTT. The rearrangement uses TRBV5-1 and TRBJ2-2; D not certain. V was cut by 0 bases and J by 0 bases, with 12 bases left in between. The CDR3 spans 17 residues. Per the germline V gene, CDR1 is SGHRS and CDR2 is YFSETQ. The variable domain in full, completed from reference TRBV5-1 and TRBJ2-2, reads KAGVTQTPRYLIKTRGQQVTLSCSPISGHRSVSWYQQTPGQGLQFLFEYFSETQRNKGNFPGRFSGRQFSNSRSEMNVSTLELGDSALYLCASSLVSGNTNTGELFFGEGSRLTVL.

This clonotype has a handful of counts. The chain couples TRBV7-9 to TRBJ2-1, with TRBD2 matching over 15 bases. This CDR3 contains 19 residues. V shed 3 bases, J shed 3 bases, and the junction held 9 bases outside the gene matches. Germline V gene data show CDR1 as SEHNR and CDR2 as FQNEAQ (reference sequence). CDR3 amino acids: CASSLGTGLAGGRYNEQFF. Written as DNA, the CDR3 is TGTGCCAGCAGCTTGGGGACGGGACTAGCGGGAGGCCGCTACAATGAGCAGTTCTTC. The full variable domain, completed using reference TRBV7-9 and TRBJ2-1, is DTGVSQNPRHKITKRGQNVTFRCDPISEHNRLYWYRQTLGQGPEFLTYFQNEAQLEKSRLLSDRFSAERPKGSFSTLEIQRTEQGDSAMYLCASSLGTGLAGGRYNEQFFGPGTRLTVL.

This clonotype was counted between two and nine times. The CDR3 region is CSVAEGSNEQFF. In nucleotides, the CDR3 is TGCAGCGTTGCTGAGGGATCCAATGAGCAGTTCTTC. V is TRBV29-1 and J is TRBJ2-1; the D gene is possibly TRBD2 (5 bases). CDR3 length equals 12 residues. With 4 bases removed from V and 6 bases from J, the gap between germline ends came to 10 bases. The germline V gene encodes CDR1 SQVTM and CDR2 ANQGSEA.

This clonotype was recorded at least ten times. The gene calls are TRBV4-2 and TRBJ1-2; 7 nucleotides line up with TRBD1. The CDR3 sequence is 15 residues long. The V gene's germline CDR1 is LGHNA and CDR2 YNFKEQ. With V trimmed by 4 bases and J by 0 bases, 5 bases remained unmatched. The DNA for the CDR3 is TGTGCCAGCAGCCCCCCGGGACAGTCTAACTATGGCTACACCTTC. Its translation: CASSPPGQSNYGYTF.

This chain links TRBV5-5 with TRBJ1-5, with D possibly being TRBD1 (6 bases). The ends were cut back, 0 bases at V and 0 bases at J, with 10 bases in the middle. This CDR3 contains 16 residues. From germline, CDR1 is SGHKS and CDR2 YYEKEE (reference sequence). Here the CDR3 reads CASSLETRGSNQPQHF. The CDR3 DNA follows: TGTGCCAGCAGCTTGGAGACCAGGGGTAGCAATCAGCCCCAGCATTTT.

In its sample, this clonotype was seen a few times. The chain combines TRBV11-3 with TRBJ2-7, with a possible D match to TRBD1 (5 bases). With 3 bases removed from V and 6 bases from J, the gap between germline ends came to 18 bases. Germline CDR1 and CDR2: SGHNT and YENEEA. The CDR3 runs to 15 residues. CDR3 sequence reads: CASSFPGQFKGEQYF. The CDR3 DNA reads TGTGCCAGCAGCTTTCCAGGGCAGTTTAAGGGCGAGCAGTACTTC.

The rearrangement joins TRBV7-9 to TRBJ2-1, with D perhaps matching TRBD1 (5 bases). Germline V lookup: CDR1 SEHNR, CDR2 FQNEAQ (reference sequence). V dropped 1 base and J dropped 10 bases, with 11 bases sitting between them. CDR3 size: 13 residues. DNA for the CDR3: TGTGCCAGCAGCTTAGGACAGACTGGAGAGCAGTTCTTC. It is translated as CASSLGQTGEQFF.

J is TRBJ2-7 and V is TRBV12-3 or TRBV12-4; 8 bases align to TRBD2. Trimming cost V 2 bases and J 5 bases; bases outside gene matches: 11. The CDR3 totals 16 residues. The CDR3 DNA is TGTGCCAGCAGTTTATGGCGGGGGGTGTCGGCTGACGAGCAGTACTTC. It yields the protein CASSLWRGVSADEQYF.

This clonotype has only a few counts. This rearrangement joins TRBV7-9 to TRBJ2-1; TRBD2 is a possible D gene (5 bases). Trimming shortened V by 1 base and J by 8 bases, and 15 bases separated the two germline ends. Germline V gives CDR1 SEHNR, CDR2 FQNEAQ (reference sequence). The CDR3 is 15 amino acids. The CDR3 protein is CASSLEGGIGHEQFF. CDR3 nucleotides: TGTGCCAGCAGCTTAGAAGGAGGTATAGGGCATGAGCAGTTCTTC. Using reference TRBV7-9 and TRBJ2-1 for the parts outside the CDR3, the full variable domain is DTGVSQNPRHKITKRGQNVTFRCDPISEHNRLYWYRQTLGQGPEFLTYFQNEAQLEKSRLLSDRFSAERPKGSFSTLEIQRTEQGDSAMYLCASSLEGGIGHEQFFGPGTRLTVL.

The chain has TRBV11-2 and TRBJ2-1; TRBD2 agrees at 12 bases. Trimming removed 1 base from V and 4 bases from J; junction bases left unmatched: 5. This CDR3 region has 17 residues. CDR1 is SGHAT, CDR2 FQNNGV, per germline. CDR3 region: CASSLGTSGGFYNEQFF. The CDR3 DNA sequence: TGTGCCAGCAGCTTAGGCACTAGCGGGGGGTTTTACAATGAGCAGTTCTTC.

The chain combines TRBV5-4 with TRBJ2-2; D is undetermined. This CDR3 is 15 amino acids long. From germline, CDR1 is SGHNT and CDR2 YYREEE (reference sequence). The ends were cut back, 2 bases at V and 4 bases at J, with 12 bases in the middle. CDR3: CASSFRAVGTGELFF. DNA of the CDR3: TGTGCCAGCAGCTTTCGGGCTGTGGGCACCGGGGAGCTGTTTTTT.

The rearrangement joins TRBV4-1 to TRBJ2-7; tentative D call: TRBD2 (6 bases). The CDR3 sequence is 18 residues long. Trimming pared 2 bases from V and 2 bases from J, leaving 22 bases between. Germline lookup yields CDR1 MGHRA and CDR2 YSYEKL. The CDR3 here is CASSQHPAGLARPYEQYF. CDR3 bases: TGCGCCAGCAGCCAACACCCTGCGGGGCTAGCGCGCCCCTACGAGCAGTACTTC.

In its sample, this clonotype was seen many times. This sequence joins TRBV24-1 and TRBJ2-3; TRBD2 agrees at 13 bases. Germline CDR1 reads KGHDR; CDR2 reads SFDVKD. Trimming cost V 7 bases and J 4 bases; bases outside gene matches: 7. This CDR3 contains 16 residues. In DNA, the CDR3 is TGTGCCACCAGCGGGACTAGCGGGATGAACGCAGATACGCAGTATTTT. Translation: CATSGTSGMNADTQYF.